The present entry profiles one T cell receptor beta chain with its context. Antigen unknown. Libraries were prepared by immunoSEQ multiplex PCR; TCRdb keeps only in-frame clonotypes and omits some of them. The sample contains tens of thousands of clones, 92% of which appear only once. On cycle 4 day 1 and cycle 7 day 1, as well as at baseline, blood was sampled. CDR1 is MNHEY and CDR2 is SVGAGI in the germline V gene. This CDR3 comprises 13 residues. V was trimmed by 5 bases and J by 0 bases, leaving 7 bases between them. These data come from a study of OX40 agonist ivuxolimab in advanced cancers. Whole-study context: Averaging roughly 60 years in age, with a range of about 23 to 80, the cohort was 82.7% male.

Notes on the study in general: Low levels of normalized T-cell clonal expansion also appeared in some nonresponders.

The sequences come from CD4+ or CD8+ T cells sorted from blood, collected in a trial of the OX40 agonist ivuxolimab. The receptor was derived from an adult with an advanced solid tumor such as melanoma, head and neck, liver or kidney cancer. The chain joins TRBV6-5 to TRBJ1-1; D not certain. The CDR3 sequence is CASSQNMNTEAFF. The DNA for the CDR3 is TGTGCCAGCAGTCAGAACATGAACACTGAAGCTTTCTTT.